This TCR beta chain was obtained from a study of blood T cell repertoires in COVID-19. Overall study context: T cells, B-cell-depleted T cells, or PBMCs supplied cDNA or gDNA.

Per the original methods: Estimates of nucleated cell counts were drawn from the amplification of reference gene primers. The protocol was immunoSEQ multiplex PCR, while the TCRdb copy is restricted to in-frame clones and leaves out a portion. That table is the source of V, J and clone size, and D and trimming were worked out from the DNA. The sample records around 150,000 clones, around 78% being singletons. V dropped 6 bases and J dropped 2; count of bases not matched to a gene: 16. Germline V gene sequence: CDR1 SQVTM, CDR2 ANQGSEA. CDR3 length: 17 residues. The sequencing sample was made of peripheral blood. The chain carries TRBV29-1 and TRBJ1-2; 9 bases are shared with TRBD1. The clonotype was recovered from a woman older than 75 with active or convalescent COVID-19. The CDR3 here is CSVAGGGQGVSNYGYTF. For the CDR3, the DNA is TGCAGCGTCGCAGGAGGGGGACAGGGCGTCTCCAACTATGGCTACACCTTC.